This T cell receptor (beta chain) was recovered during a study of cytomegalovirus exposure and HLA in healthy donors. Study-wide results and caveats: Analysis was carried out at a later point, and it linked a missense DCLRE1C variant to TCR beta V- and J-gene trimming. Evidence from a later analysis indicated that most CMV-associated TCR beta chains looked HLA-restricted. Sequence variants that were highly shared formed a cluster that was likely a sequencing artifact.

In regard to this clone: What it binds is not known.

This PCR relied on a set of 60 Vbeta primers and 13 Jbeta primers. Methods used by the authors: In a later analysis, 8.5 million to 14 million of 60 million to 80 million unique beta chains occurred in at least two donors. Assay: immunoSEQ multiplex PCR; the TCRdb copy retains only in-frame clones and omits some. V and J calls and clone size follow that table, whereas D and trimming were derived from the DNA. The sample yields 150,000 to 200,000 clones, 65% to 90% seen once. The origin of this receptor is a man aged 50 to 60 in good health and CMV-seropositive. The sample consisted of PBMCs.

CDR3 nucleotides: TGTGCCAGCAGCCGGGACAGGGTGGAGTCACCCCTCCACTTT. It translates to CASSRDRVESPLHF. This chain links TRBV7-9 with TRBJ1-6, with 9 nucleotides matching TRBD1. J lost 10 bases, V lost 5 bases, and 6 bases had no gene match. Germline loops: CDR1 SEHNR, CDR2 FQNEAQ (reference sequence). The CDR3 is 14 residues long.